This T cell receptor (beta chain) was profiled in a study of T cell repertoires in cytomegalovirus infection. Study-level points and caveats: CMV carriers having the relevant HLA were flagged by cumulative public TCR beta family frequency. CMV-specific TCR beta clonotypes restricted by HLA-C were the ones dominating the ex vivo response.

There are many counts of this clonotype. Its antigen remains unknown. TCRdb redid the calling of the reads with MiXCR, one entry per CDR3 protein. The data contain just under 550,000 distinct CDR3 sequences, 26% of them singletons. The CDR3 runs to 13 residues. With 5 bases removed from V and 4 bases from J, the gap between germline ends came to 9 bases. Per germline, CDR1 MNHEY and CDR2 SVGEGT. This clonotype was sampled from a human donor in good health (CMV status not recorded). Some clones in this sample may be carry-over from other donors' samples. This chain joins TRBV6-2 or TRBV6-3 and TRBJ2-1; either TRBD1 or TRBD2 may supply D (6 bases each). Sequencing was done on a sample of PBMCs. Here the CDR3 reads CASSRRGYNEQFF. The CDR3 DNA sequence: TGTGCCAGCAGTAGGAGGGGGTACAATGAGCAGTTCTTC.